One and the same sample provided the 14 T cell receptor beta chains below, sequenced in a study of Graves' ophthalmopathy and Graves' hyperthyroidism. Amplified material comprised TCR beta CDR3 regions derived from RNA transcripts. Amplification began with first-round RT-PCR using HTBI primers, then second-round multiplex PCR was performed. TCRdb reprocessed the multiplex PCR reads with MiXCR, giving one entry per CDR3 protein. The sample has a few hundred thousand distinct CDR3 sequences, 17% seen once; the top ten hold 2.4%. The material sequenced was peripheral blood. These receptors all stem from an adult woman with stable Graves' hyperthyroidism.

The V gene is TRBV11-2, the J gene TRBJ2-7, with unresolved D. The germline V gene has CDR1 SGHAT and CDR2 FQNNGV. Between the trimmed V and J ends, which lost 6 bases and 3 bases, there was a span of 9 bases. The CDR3 is 12 residues long. The CDR3 spells CASRVGNYEQYF. The CDR3 DNA sequence: TGTGCCAGCAGGGTGGGGAACTACGAGCAGTACTTC. Using reference TRBV11-2 and TRBJ2-7 for the parts outside the CDR3, the full variable domain is EAGVAQSPRYKIIEKRQSVAFWCNPISGHATLYWYQQILGQGPKLLIQFQNNGVVDDSQLPKDRFSAERLKGVDSTLKIQPAKLEDSAVYLCASRVGNYEQYFGPGTRLTVT.

This clonotype came up a few times. The chain uses TRBV4-3 and TRBJ2-5; TRBD1 agrees at 8 bases. V dropped 5 bases and J dropped 5; count of bases not matched to a gene: 7. This CDR3 has 14 residues. The germline V gene has CDR1 LGHNA and CDR2 YSLEER. The CDR3 DNA reads as TGCGCCAGCAGCAAGACAGGGGCTGCGGAGACCCAGTACTTC. The encoded protein is CASSKTGAAETQYF.

This chain uses TRBV7-3 with TRBJ2-2; 8 bases line up with TRBD2. This CDR3 spans 17 amino acids. The ends lost 4 bases at V and 7 bases at J; junction bases unmatched: 14. Germline V gene data show CDR1 as SGHTA and CDR2 as FQGTGA. The DNA for the CDR3 is TGTGCCAGCAGCTCCGACTCAGCGGGAGAGGGGATCGGGGAGCTGTTTTTT. Protein sequence: CASSSDSAGEGIGELFF.

The table lists this clonotype with many counts. V gene TRBV28 combines with J gene TRBJ2-7; 10 nucleotides match TRBD2. The CDR3 covers 16 residues. In germline, CDR1 is MDHEN, CDR2 SYDVKM. The V gene end was trimmed by 6 bases and the J gene end by 5 bases; junction bases not matched to a gene: 13. Here the CDR3 DNA reads TGTGCCAGCAGATCCGCCGGGACTAGCGTCCCTCACGAGCAGTACTTC. This translates into CASRSAGTSVPHEQYF.

With regard to this clonotype: A much larger clone differs by one base, so this may be a read error. This rearrangement joins TRBV19 to TRBJ1-1; D may be TRBD1 (6 bases). The CDR3 loop spans 14 amino acids. Per the germline V gene, CDR1 is LNHDA and CDR2 is SQIVND (reference sequence). V was shortened by 4 bases and J by 1 base, with 10 bases between the two germline ends. The CDR3 DNA follows: TGTGCCAGTAGTACAGGGACAAGGAACACTGAAGCTTTCTTT. It specifies CASSTGTRNTEAFF.

This clonotype showed up just a few times. A junction boundary mismatches the germline segment, possibly from a read error. The chain joins TRBV20-1 to TRBJ2-3; 10 bases are shared with TRBD2. Germline V CDR1 and CDR2: DFQATT, SNEGSKA (reference sequence). The CDR3 is 16 residues long. In DNA, the CDR3 is TGCAGTGCTGGAGAGGGGACTAGCGCCCAGCTAGATACGCAGTATTTT. Its protein is CSAGEGTSAQLDTQYF.

This clonotype was counted at least ten times. The gene calls are TRBV11-2 and TRBJ1-5; weak D call: TRBD1 (6 bases). CDR1 and CDR2 from the germline V gene are SGHAT and FQNNGV. This CDR3 is 17 amino acids long. Trimming took 0 bases from V and 4 from J, leaving 16 bases between them. CDR3 protein: CASSLDGGRGANQPQHF. Here the CDR3 DNA reads TGTGCCAGCAGCTTAGACGGGGGCAGGGGAGCGAATCAGCCCCAGCATTTT. The whole variable domain, filled in from reference TRBV11-2 and TRBJ1-5, reads EAGVAQSPRYKIIEKRQSVAFWCNPISGHATLYWYQQILGQGPKLLIQFQNNGVVDDSQLPKDRFSAERLKGVDSTLKIQPAKLEDSAVYLCASSLDGGRGANQPQHFGDGTRLSIL.

Points on this clonotype: A single base separates this from a much larger clone, so it may be a read error. This sequence joins TRBV20-1 and TRBJ1-2; TRBD1 matches 10 bases. The CDR3 consists of 13 residues. The trim removed 7 bases at V and 3 bases at J, leaving 5 bases unmatched. Germline values: CDR1 DFQATT, CDR2 SNEGSKA (reference sequence). In DNA, the CDR3 is TGCAGTGATGGAGGGACAGGGGACTATGGCTACACCTTC. Translation: CSDGGTGDYGYTF.

In its sample, this clonotype was seen many times. The chain links TRBV7-2 to TRBJ2-7; no firm D call. This CDR3 spans 14 amino acids. Germline V gene data show CDR1 as SGHTA and CDR2 as FQGNSA. V was pared by 1 base and J by 4 bases, with 11 bases between. The CDR3 DNA reads TGTGCCAGCAGCTTAGATTCATTAAATTACGAGCAGTACTTC. It specifies CASSLDSLNYEQYF.

This clonotype was seen many times. The chain is built from TRBV20-1 and TRBJ2-7; 7 bases fit TRBD2. Germline trimming cut 4 bases from V and 1 base from J; bases unmatched to any gene: 4. The CDR3 consists of 13 residues. The germline CDR1 and CDR2 sequences are DFQATT and SNEGSKA (reference sequence). CDR3 amino acids: CSAKAGLSYEQYF. The CDR3 coding sequence is TGCAGTGCTAAAGCGGGACTTTCCTACGAGCAGTACTTC.

This clonotype was detected ten times or more. J is TRBJ2-7 and V is TRBV10-1; TRBD2 matches 12 bases. V was pared by 6 bases and J by 2 bases, with 5 bases of the junction left unmatched. Germline V gives CDR1 WNHNN, CDR2 SYGVQD (reference sequence). The CDR3 is 15 residues long. The CDR3 DNA reads as TGCGCCAGCAGCCGACTAGCGGGAGAGGCCTACGAGCAGTACTTC. This codes for CASSRLAGEAYEQYF.

This clonotype was found many times. The chain employs TRBV12-3 or TRBV12-4 and TRBJ2-2; D not certain. This CDR3 spans 11 amino acids. Trimming stripped 3 bases from V and 10 bases from J, with 6 bases between. CDR3: CASSFKVELFF. CDR3 coding DNA: TGTGCCAGCAGTTTTAAGGTGGAGCTGTTTTTT.

This clonotype was seen repeatedly, ten times or more. This sequence joins TRBV6-2 or TRBV6-3 and TRBJ2-2; the D is unclear. The CDR3 is 12 amino acids. Germline CDR1 is MNHEY and CDR2 is SVGEGT. Trimming cost V 2 bases and J 7 bases, with 5 bases left between them. The CDR3 sequence: CASSYLGGELFF. DNA for the CDR3: TGTGCCAGCAGTTACCTAGGCGGGGAGCTGTTTTTT.

This clonotype was seen at least ten times. The chain couples TRBV20-1 to TRBJ2-3, with 14 positions matching TRBD2. The CDR3 sequence is 17 residues long. CDR1 and CDR2 (germline): DFQATT, SNEGSKA (reference sequence). After removal of 2 bases from V and 0 bases from J, the junction contained 4 bases not matched to a gene. CDR3 sequence reads: CSARTGTSGRSTDTQYF. In DNA, the CDR3 is TGCAGTGCTAGAACCGGGACTAGCGGGAGAAGCACAGATACGCAGTATTTT.